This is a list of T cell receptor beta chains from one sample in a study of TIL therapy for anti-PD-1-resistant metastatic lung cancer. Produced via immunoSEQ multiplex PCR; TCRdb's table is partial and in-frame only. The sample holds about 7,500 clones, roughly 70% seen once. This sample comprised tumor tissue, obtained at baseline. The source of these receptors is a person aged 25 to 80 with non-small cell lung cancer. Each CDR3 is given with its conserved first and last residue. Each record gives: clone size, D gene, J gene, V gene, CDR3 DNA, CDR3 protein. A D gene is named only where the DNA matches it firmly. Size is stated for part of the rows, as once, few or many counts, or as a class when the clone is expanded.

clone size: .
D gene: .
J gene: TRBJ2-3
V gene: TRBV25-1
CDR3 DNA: TGTGCCAGCAGACGAGGGCTGGGCAGTATGTTAACAGATACGCAGTATTTT
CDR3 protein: CASRRGLGSMLTDTQYF

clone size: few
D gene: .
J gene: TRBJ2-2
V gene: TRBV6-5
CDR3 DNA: TGTGCCAGCAGCTACGGAAAAGAGACCGGGGAGCTGTTTTTT
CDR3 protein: CASSYGKETGELFF

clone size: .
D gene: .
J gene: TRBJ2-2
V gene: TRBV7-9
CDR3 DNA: TGTGCCAGCAGCCCTACGCGGCAGAACACCGGGGAGCTGTTTTTT
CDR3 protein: CASSPTRQNTGELFF

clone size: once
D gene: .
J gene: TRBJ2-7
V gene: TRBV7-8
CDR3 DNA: TGTGCCAGCAGGGGAACTACAGGGGAGGGGACCTACGAGCAGTACTTC
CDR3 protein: CASRGTTGEGTYEQYF

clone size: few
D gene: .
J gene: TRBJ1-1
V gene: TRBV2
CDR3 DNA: TGTGCCAGCCGCAGATCACAGAACACTGAAGCTTTCTTT
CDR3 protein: CASRRSQNTEAFF

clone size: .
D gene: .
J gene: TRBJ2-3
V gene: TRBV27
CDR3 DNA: TGTGCCAGCAGTTTTATAGGGCGGAGTTTGAGCACAGATACGCAGTATTTT
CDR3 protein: CASSFIGRSLSTDTQYF

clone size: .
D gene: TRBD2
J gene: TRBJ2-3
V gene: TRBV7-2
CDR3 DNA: TGTGCCAGCAGCCGACCCCAACTGACGGGGGGGCGCGCAGATACGCAGTATTTT
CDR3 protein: CASSRPQLTGGRADTQYF

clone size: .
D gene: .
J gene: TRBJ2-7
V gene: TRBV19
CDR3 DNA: TGTGCCAGTTCCAAAAGACCCGAGAGCTCCTACGAGCAGTACTTC
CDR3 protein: CASSKRPESSYEQYF

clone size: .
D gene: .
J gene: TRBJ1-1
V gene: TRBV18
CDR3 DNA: TGTGCCAGCTCACTGGGGCAGGGTAACACTGAAGCTTTCTTT
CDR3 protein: CASSLGQGNTEAFF

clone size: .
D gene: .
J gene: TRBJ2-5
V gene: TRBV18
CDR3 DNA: TGTGCCAGCTCTCAGGACAGTCTCCTAGGGACCCAGTACTTC
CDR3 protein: CASSQDSLLGTQYF

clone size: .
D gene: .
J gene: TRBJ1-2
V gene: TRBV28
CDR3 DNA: TGTGCCAGCGGGGGGCAGGGCGAGGGCTACACCTTC
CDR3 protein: CASGGQGEGYTF

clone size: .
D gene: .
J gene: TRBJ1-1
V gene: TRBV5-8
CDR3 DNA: TGTGCCAGCAGCTTGTTTGGGGGCGCCCTTGGAGCTTTCTTT
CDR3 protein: CASSLFGGALGAFF

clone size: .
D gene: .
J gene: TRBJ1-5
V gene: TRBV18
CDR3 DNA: TGTGCCAGCTCACCAGATCGCAATCAGCCCCAGCATTTT
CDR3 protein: CASSPDRNQPQHF

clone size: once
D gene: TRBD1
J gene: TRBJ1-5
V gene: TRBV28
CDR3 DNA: TGTGCCAGCAGGCCGGGACAGGGGGTCAATCAGCCCCAGCATTTT
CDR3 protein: CASRPGQGVNQPQHF

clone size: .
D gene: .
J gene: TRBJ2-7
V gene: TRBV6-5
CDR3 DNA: TGTGCCAGCAGCTACCAAGGGCACTCCTACGAGCAGTACTTC
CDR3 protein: CASSYQGHSYEQYF

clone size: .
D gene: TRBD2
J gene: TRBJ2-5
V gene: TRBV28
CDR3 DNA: TGTGCCAGCCTTTCCATTAGCGGGAGTCCTAGGGAGACCCAGTACTTC
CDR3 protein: CASLSISGSPRETQYF

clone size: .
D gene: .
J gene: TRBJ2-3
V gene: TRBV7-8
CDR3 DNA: TGTGCCAGCAGCCTGGAGGGACACCAGCTGGATACGCAGTATTTT
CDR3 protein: CASSLEGHQLDTQYF

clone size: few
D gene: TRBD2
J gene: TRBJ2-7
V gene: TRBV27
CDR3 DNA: TGTGCCAGCAGTTTCCGTGGACTAGCGGGGCTCGAGCAGTACTTC
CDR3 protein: CASSFRGLAGLEQYF

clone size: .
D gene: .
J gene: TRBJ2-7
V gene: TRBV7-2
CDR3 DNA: TGTGCCAGCAGCCTCCGATTAGCGAGAAGCTCCTACGAGCAGTACTTC
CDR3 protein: CASSLRLARSSYEQYF

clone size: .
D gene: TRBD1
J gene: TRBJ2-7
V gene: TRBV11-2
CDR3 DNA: TGTGCCAGCAGCTTAAGGGACAGGGGCTACGAGCAGTACTTC
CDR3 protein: CASSLRDRGYEQYF

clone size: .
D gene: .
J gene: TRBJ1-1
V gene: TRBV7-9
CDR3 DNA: TGTGCCAGCAGCTCCCGGGGGGGAGAGAACACTGAAGCTTTCTTT
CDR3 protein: CASSSRGGENTEAFF